A single sample is the source of the 16 T cell receptor beta chains below, sequenced in a study of cytomegalovirus exposure and HLA in healthy donors. The PCR had 60 Vbeta and 13 Jbeta primers. Profiled with immunoSEQ multiplex PCR; TCRdb holds only in-frame clones, not every one. The sample lists about 200,000 clones, approximately 86% occurring once. Material: PBMCs. These receptors all stem from a woman aged 25-40 years in good health and CMV-seronegative.

The V call is TRBV6-5, the J call TRBJ2-7; no clear D. The V gene's germline CDR1 is MNHEY and CDR2 SVGAGI. The V end lost 4 bases, the J end lost 3 bases, and 13 bases lay between the germline ends. CDR3 length equals 14 residues. The CDR3 reads CASSSPRGSYEQYF. The CDR3 DNA sequence: TGTGCCAGCAGTTCCCCTCGAGGCAGCTACGAGCAGTACTTC.

The chain combines TRBV19 with TRBJ2-5; D perhaps matches TRBD1 (5 bases). The CDR3 totals 15 residues. Germline V gives CDR1 LNHDA, CDR2 SQIVND (reference sequence). Trimming pared 3 bases from V and 5 bases from J, leaving 16 bases between. The CDR3 DNA reads TGTGCCAGTAGTATCCGCCAGGGTATGCCGGAGACCCAGTACTTC. Translated, it gives CASSIRQGMPETQYF. Variable domain in full (rest from reference TRBV19 and TRBJ2-5): DGGITQSPKYLFRKEGQNVTLSCEQNLNHDAMYWYRQDPGQGLRLIYYSQIVNDFQKGDIAEGYSVSREKKESFPLTVTSAQKNPTAFYLCASSIRQGMPETQYFGPGTRLLVL.

The count of this clone is one. The chain couples TRBV5-4 to TRBJ2-3; tentatively, D is TRBD1 (5 bases). The germline gives CDR1 SGHNT, CDR2 YYREEE (reference sequence). Deletions cut 1 base from V and 1 base from J, with 7 bases between. This CDR3 is 14 amino acids long. For the CDR3, the DNA is TGTGCCAGCAGCTTGAACAGGCGCACAGATACGCAGTATTTT. This encodes CASSLNRRTDTQYF.

This clone showed up just once. This chain connects TRBV7-6 to TRBJ2-6, with TRBD1 matching over 8 bases. V gave up 5 bases and J gave up 8 bases; unmatched junction bases: 8. Germline V gene lookup returns CDR1 SGHVS and CDR2 FNYEAQ. CDR3 size: 15 residues. The CDR3 DNA reads TGTGCCAGCAGCCCGTGGACAGGGATAACCAACGTCCTGACTTTC. Protein: CASSPWTGITNVLTF.

This clone was seen only once. The chain carries TRBV27 and TRBJ1-2, with unresolved D. CDR1 and CDR2 from the germline V gene are MNHEY and SMNVEV (reference sequence). V lost 2 bases and J 0 bases, leaving 4 bases between the germline ends. This CDR3 is built from 13 residues. Here the CDR3 DNA reads TGTGCCAGCAGTTTACAGGCTAACTATGGCTACACCTTC. This sequence encodes CASSLQANYGYTF.

The V gene is TRBV5-4, the J gene TRBJ2-1; 7 nucleotides line up with TRBD1. V trimming: 4 bases; J trimming: 7 bases; junction bases outside the gene matches: 11. Germline-derived CDR1 and CDR2 are SGHNT and YYREEE (reference sequence). This CDR3 comprises 15 residues. CDR3 protein: CASSPGQSFVNEQFF. The CDR3 DNA reads as TGTGCCAGCAGCCCGGGACAGAGCTTTGTAAATGAGCAGTTCTTC.

Comments on this clone: Other DNA sequences in this sample translate to the same CDR3. The chain carries TRBV27 and TRBJ2-1, with 7 positions matching TRBD2. The V segment lost 9 bases and the J segment 1 base; nucleotides outside the gene matches: 12. The CDR3 totals 16 residues. The V gene's germline CDR1 is MNHEY and CDR2 SMNVEV (reference sequence). The DNA for the CDR3 is TGTGCCAGTATGAGTTCGCGGGAGACATCCTACAATGAGCAGTTCTTC. Translation gives CASMSSRETSYNEQFF.

This sequence joins TRBV7-3 and TRBJ1-2; TRBD1 might be the D (5 bases). Trimming took 3 bases from V and 0 from J, leaving 8 bases between them. The CDR3 contains 14 residues. CDR1 is SGHTA, CDR2 FQGTGA, per germline. CDR3 nucleotides: TGTGCCAGCAGCTTTGACAGAGCTAACTATGGCTACACCTTC. As protein: CASSFDRANYGYTF.

The rearrangement links TRBV28 to TRBJ1-2; D might be TRBD1 (6 bases). CDR1 is MDHEN and CDR2 is SYDVKM in the germline V gene. Between the trimmed V and J ends, which lost 6 bases and 4 bases, there was a span of 12 bases. The CDR3 has 13 residues. CDR3 sequence: CASRVTGIYGYTF. As DNA, the CDR3 is TGTGCCAGCAGAGTAACAGGGATCTATGGCTACACCTTC.

This chain connects TRBV2 to TRBJ2-7; D is undetermined. Trimming left V 3 bases short and J 3 bases short, with 3 bases between. Germline CDR1 is SNHLY and CDR2 is FYNNEI. This CDR3 region has 11 residues. CDR3 nucleotides: TGTGCCAGCAGTGACTTCTACGAGCAGTACTTC. Translating gives CASSDFYEQYF.

This chain connects TRBV6-5 to TRBJ2-2; D gene uncertain. In germline, CDR1 is MNHEY, CDR2 SVGAGI. This CDR3 contains 13 residues. The ends were cut back, 6 bases at V and 4 bases at J, with 9 bases in the middle. The DNA of the CDR3 is TGTGCCAGCAGCCGGGTCCCCACCGGGGAGCTGTTTTTT. It encodes CASSRVPTGELFF.

The genes are TRBV5-1 and TRBJ2-7, with 7 bases lining up with TRBD1. Germline V lookup: CDR1 SGHRS, CDR2 YFSETQ. This CDR3 comprises 14 residues. V lost 2 bases to trimming and J lost 4 bases; unmatched junction nucleotides: 6. CDR3 protein: CASSFEGASYEQYF. The CDR3 bases are TGCGCCAGCAGCTTCGAGGGGGCATCGTACGAGCAGTACTTC.

This clone turned up a few times. The rearrangement uses TRBV11-2 and TRBJ2-5; 9 bases agree with TRBD1. V shed 8 bases and J 4 bases; nucleotides not matched to a gene: 8. The CDR3 spans 14 residues. CDR1 SGHAT and CDR2 FQNNGV come from the germline V gene. In nucleotides, the CDR3 is TGTGCCAGCGAATGGACAGGGGCGGGAGAGACCCAGTACTTC. Encoded protein: CASEWTGAGETQYF.

This clone was seen a few times. The V gene is TRBV9, the J gene TRBJ2-1; 11 bases line up with TRBD2. V shed 0 bases and J 8 bases; nucleotides not matched to a gene: 7. CDR1 is SGDLS and CDR2 is YYNGEE in the germline V gene. The CDR3 covers 16 residues. CDR3 bases: TGTGCCAGCAGCGTAGGTAATAGCGGGAGGGCCTATGAGCAGTTCTTC. Translating gives CASSVGNSGRAYEQFF.

The genes are TRBV6-4 and TRBJ1-6; TRBD1 matches 7 bases. The V and J ends lost 5 bases and 8 bases, in that order; junction bases with no gene match: 9. CDR1 MRHNA and CDR2 SNTAGT come from the germline V gene. This CDR3 contains 15 residues. Written as DNA, the CDR3 is TGTGCCAGCAGTCTCTCAACAGGGGCGGATTCACCCCTCCACTTT. Encoded protein: CASSLSTGADSPLHF.

The chain employs TRBV28 and TRBJ2-3; possible D gene TRBD1, 6 bases. Germline CDR1 and CDR2: MDHEN and SYDVKM. V lost 6 bases, J lost 2 bases, and 12 bases lay in between. This CDR3 is 14 amino acids long. In DNA, the CDR3 is TGTGCCAGCAGCCTATGGGACAACACAGATACGCAGTATTTT. This codes for CASSLWDNTDTQYF.